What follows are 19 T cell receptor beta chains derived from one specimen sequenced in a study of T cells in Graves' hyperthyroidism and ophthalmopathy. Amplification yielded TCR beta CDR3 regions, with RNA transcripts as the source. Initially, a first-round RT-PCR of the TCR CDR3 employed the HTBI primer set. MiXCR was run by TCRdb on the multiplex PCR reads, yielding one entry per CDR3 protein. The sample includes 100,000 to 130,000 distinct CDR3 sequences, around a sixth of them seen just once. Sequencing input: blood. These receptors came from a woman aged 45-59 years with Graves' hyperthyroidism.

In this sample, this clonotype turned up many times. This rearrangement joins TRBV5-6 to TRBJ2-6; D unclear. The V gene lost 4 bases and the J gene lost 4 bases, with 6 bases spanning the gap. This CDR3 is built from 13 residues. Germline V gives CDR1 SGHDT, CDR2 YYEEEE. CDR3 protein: CASSPPGANVLTF. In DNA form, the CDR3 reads TGTGCCAGCAGCCCCCCCGGGGCCAACGTCCTGACTTTC.

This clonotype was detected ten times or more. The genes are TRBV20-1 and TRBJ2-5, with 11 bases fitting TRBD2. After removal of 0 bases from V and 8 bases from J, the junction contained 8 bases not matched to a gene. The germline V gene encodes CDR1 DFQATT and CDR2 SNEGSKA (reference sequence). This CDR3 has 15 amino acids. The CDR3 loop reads CSARDPTSGRNTQYF. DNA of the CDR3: TGCAGTGCTAGAGACCCAACTAGCGGGAGAAACACCCAGTACTTC.

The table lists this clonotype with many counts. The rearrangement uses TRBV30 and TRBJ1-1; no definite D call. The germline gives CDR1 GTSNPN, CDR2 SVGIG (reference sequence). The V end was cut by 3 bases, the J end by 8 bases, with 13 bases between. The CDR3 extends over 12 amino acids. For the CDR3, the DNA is TGTGCCTGGAGAGGAGGCGATCTGGAAGCTTTCTTT. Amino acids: CAWRGGDLEAFF.

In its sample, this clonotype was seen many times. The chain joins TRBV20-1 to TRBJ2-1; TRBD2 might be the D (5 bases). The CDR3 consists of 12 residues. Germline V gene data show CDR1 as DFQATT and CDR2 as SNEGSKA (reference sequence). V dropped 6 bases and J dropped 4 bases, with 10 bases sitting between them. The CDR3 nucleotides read TGCAGTGCCTATGGGAGTTACAATGAGCAGTTCTTC. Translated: CSAYGSYNEQFF.

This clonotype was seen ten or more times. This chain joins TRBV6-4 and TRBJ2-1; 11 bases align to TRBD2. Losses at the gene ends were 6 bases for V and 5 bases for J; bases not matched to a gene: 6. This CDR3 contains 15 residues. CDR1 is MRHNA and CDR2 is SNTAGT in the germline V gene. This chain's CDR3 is CASSDLAGGDNEQFF. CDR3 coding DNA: TGTGCCAGCAGCGACCTAGCGGGAGGCGACAATGAGCAGTTCTTC.

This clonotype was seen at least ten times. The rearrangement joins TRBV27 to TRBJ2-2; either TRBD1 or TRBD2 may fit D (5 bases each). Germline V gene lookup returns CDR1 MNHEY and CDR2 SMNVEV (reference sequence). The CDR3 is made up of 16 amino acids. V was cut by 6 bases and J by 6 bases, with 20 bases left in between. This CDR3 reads CASSPFGGVPAGELFF. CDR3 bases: TGTGCCAGCAGCCCCTTTGGGGGAGTTCCCGCCGGGGAGCTGTTTTTT.

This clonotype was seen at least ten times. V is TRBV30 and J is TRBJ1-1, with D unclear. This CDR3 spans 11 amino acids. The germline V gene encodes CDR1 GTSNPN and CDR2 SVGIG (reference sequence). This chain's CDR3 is CAASPNTEAFF. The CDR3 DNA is TGTGCTGCCAGTCCGAACACTGAAGCTTTCTTT.

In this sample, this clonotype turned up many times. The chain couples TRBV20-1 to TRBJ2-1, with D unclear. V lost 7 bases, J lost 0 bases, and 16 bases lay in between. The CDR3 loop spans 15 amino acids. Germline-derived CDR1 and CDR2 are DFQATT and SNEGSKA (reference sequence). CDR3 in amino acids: CSGRPPGGSYNEQFF. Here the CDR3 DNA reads TGCAGTGGTCGCCCCCCGGGTGGCTCCTACAATGAGCAGTTCTTC.

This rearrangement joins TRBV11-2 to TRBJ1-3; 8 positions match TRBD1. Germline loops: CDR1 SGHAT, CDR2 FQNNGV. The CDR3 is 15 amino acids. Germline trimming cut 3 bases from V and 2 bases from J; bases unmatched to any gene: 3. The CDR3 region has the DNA TGTGCCAGCAGCTTCGACAGGGGTGCTGGAAACACCATATATTTT. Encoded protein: CASSFDRGAGNTIYF.

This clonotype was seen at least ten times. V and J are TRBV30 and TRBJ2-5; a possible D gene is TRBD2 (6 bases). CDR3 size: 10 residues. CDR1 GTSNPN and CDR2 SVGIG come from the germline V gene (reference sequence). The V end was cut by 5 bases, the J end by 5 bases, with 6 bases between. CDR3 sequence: CAWGGETQYF. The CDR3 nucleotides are TGTGCCTGGGGGGGGGAGACCCAGTACTTC.

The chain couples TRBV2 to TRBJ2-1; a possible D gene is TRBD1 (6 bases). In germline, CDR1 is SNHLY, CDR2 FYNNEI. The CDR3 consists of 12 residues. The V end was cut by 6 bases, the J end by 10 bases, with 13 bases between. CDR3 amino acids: CASSQQGWEQFF. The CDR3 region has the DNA TGTGCCAGCAGCCAACAGGGTTGGGAGCAGTTCTTC.

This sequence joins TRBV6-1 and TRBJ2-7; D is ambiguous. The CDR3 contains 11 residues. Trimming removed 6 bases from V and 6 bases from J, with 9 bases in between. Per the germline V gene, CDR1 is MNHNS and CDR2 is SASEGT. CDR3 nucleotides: TGTGCCAGCAGCAGCAGTTCCGAGCAGTACTTC. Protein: CASSSSSEQYF.

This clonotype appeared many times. As DNA, the CDR3 is TGTGCCATCAGCCCAGGGGGAACTAATGAAAAACTGTTTTTT. Translation: CAISPGGTNEKLFF. The rearrangement joins TRBV10-3 to TRBJ1-4, with 7 bases matching TRBD1. This CDR3 comprises 14 residues. V lost 6 bases and J lost 1; bases outside the gene matches: 2. CDR1 and CDR2 from the germline V gene are ENHRY and SYGVKD.

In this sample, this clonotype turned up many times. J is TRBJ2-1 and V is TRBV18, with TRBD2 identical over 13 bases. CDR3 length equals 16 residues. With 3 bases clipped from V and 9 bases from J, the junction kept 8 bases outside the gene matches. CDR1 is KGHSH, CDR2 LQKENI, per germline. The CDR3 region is CASSPGLAGVEVEQFF. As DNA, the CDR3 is TGTGCCAGCTCACCTGGACTAGCGGGAGTGGAGGTTGAGCAGTTCTTC.

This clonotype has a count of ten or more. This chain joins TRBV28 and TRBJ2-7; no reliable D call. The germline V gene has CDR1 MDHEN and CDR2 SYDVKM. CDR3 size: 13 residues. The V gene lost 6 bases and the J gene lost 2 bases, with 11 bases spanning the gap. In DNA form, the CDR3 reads TGTGCCAGCAGCCTAGAACAGCCCTACGAGCAGTACTTC. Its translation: CASSLEQPYEQYF.

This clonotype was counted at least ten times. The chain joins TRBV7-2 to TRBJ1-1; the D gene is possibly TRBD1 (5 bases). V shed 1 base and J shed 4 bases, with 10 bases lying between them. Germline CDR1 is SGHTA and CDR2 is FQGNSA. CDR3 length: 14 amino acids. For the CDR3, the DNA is TGTGCCAGCAGCTTAGTTCCAGGGCTCACTGAAGCTTTCTTT. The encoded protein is CASSLVPGLTEAFF.

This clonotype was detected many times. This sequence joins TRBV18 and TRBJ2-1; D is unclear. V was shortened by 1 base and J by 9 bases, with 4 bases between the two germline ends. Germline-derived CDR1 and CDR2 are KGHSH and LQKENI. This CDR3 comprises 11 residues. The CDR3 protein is CASSPRGEQFF. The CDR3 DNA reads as TGTGCCAGCTCACCACGGGGTGAGCAGTTCTTC.

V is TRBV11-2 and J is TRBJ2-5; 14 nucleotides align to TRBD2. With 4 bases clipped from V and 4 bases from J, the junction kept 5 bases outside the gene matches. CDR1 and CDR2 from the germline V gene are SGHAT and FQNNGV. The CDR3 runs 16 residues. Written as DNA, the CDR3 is TGTGCCAGCAGCTCGGGACTAGCGGGAGATCGAGAGACCCAGTACTTC. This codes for CASSSGLAGDRETQYF.

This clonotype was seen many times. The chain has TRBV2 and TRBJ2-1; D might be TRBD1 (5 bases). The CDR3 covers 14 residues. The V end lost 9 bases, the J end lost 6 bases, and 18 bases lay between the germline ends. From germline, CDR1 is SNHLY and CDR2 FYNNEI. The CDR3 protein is CASQRIDRGNEQFF. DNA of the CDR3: TGTGCCAGTCAAAGGATAGATAGGGGCAATGAGCAGTTCTTC.